What follows are 18 T cell receptor beta chains derived from one specimen sequenced in a study of shared clonotypes between healthy human individuals. Produced via immunoSEQ multiplex PCR; TCRdb's table is partial and in-frame only. The sample lists approximately 2.4 million clones; around 95% were seen once. The sample was naive CD4+ T cells sorted from blood. Noted subset: CD45RA+ positively selected. These receptor sequences come from a young man in good health.

The V and J genes are TRBV7-6 and TRBJ1-2; D uncertain. V was pared by 1 base and J by 8 bases, with 11 bases between. CDR3 size: 13 residues. CDR1 SGHVS and CDR2 FNYEAQ come from the germline V gene. CDR3 protein: CASSLDGRKGYTF. The CDR3 nucleotides are TGTGCCAGCAGCTTAGATGGCAGGAAAGGCTACACCTTC.

The V gene is TRBV2, the J gene TRBJ1-5; D gene uncertain. Germline V gene data show CDR1 as SNHLY and CDR2 as FYNNEI. There are 15 residues in the CDR3. V was shortened by 4 bases and J by 1 base, with 11 bases between the two germline ends. The DNA for the CDR3 is TGTGCCAGCAGTGTTGAGGGAAGGAGCAATCAGCCCCAGCATTTT. Protein: CASSVEGRSNQPQHF. Full variable domain (outside the CDR3, taken from reference TRBV2 and TRBJ1-5): EPEVTQTPSHQVTQMGQEVILRCVPISNHLYFYWYRQILGQKVEFLVSFYNNEISEKSEIFDDQFSVERPDGSNFTLKIRSTKLEDSAMYFCASSVEGRSNQPQHFGDGTRLSIL.

V gene TRBV6-6 combines with J gene TRBJ1-2; D call uncertain. Germline lookup yields CDR1 MNHNY and CDR2 SVGAGI (reference sequence). This CDR3 spans 13 amino acids. V was shortened by 8 bases and J by 0 bases, with 10 bases between the two germline ends. The CDR3 DNA follows: TGTGCCAGCGGCGGCCCCCCTAACTATGGCTACACCTTC. Its translation: CASGGPPNYGYTF.

This chain uses TRBV10-2 with TRBJ1-2, with D possibly TRBD1 on 5 matching bases. Germline values: CDR1 WSHSY, CDR2 SAAADI. Trimming shortened V by 6 bases and J by 4 bases, and 18 bases separated the two germline ends. CDR3 length: 15 amino acids. This CDR3 reads CASSAPMGRSYGYTF. The CDR3 DNA sequence: TGCGCCAGCAGCGCGCCAATGGGACGGTCCTATGGCTACACCTTC.

The rearrangement links TRBV19 to TRBJ1-5, with TRBD1 identical over 7 bases. V lost 4 bases to trimming and J lost 9 bases; unmatched junction nucleotides: 9. There are 14 residues in the CDR3. Germline lookup yields CDR1 LNHDA and CDR2 SQIVND (reference sequence). The CDR3 region has the DNA TGTGCCAGTAGTACGGGACAGCTTTACTCGCCCCAGCATTTT. This codes for CASSTGQLYSPQHF.

CDR3 in amino acids: CASSRRLAASYNEQFF. For the CDR3, the DNA is TGTGCCAGCAGCCGACGACTAGCGGCTTCCTACAATGAGCAGTTCTTC. The V gene is TRBV7-9, the J gene TRBJ2-1, with TRBD2 matching over 9 bases. CDR1 is SEHNR and CDR2 is FQNEAQ in the germline V gene (reference sequence). The CDR3 runs to 16 residues. J lost 1 base, V lost 5 bases, and 6 bases had no gene match.

The chain links TRBV6-6 to TRBJ2-7, with D tentatively TRBD1 (5 bases). This CDR3 region has 13 residues. Trimming stripped 11 bases from V and 7 bases from J, with 21 bases between. Germline assignment: CDR1 MNHNY and CDR2 SVGAGI (reference sequence). The CDR3 sequence is CASGGPAPGEQYF. In nucleotides, the CDR3 is TGTGCCTCCGGCGGCCCGGCTCCAGGGGAGCAGTACTTC.

This clone was detected only once. The chain has TRBV11-2 and TRBJ2-2; D not certain. Per germline, CDR1 SGHAT and CDR2 FQNNGV. The CDR3 loop spans 13 amino acids. V was clipped by 2 bases and J by 5 bases, with 6 bases between them. The CDR3 region is CASSLSMTGELFF. CDR3 nucleotide sequence: TGTGCCAGCAGCTTATCTATGACCGGGGAGCTGTTTTTT.

The chain links TRBV25-1 to TRBJ1-6; 10 positions agree with TRBD1. The CDR3 spans 15 residues. CDR1 and CDR2 from the germline V gene are MGHDK and SYGVNS. After removal of 4 bases from V and 9 bases from J, the junction contained 6 bases not matched to a gene. Written as DNA, the CDR3 is TGTGCCAGCAGTGTTGGGGACAGGGGTTTTTCACCCCTCCACTTT. Translated: CASSVGDRGFSPLHF.

Remarks on this clone: Mismatch with germline at one junction end may stem from a read error. The same CDR3 is also encoded by other DNA sequences in this sample. V is TRBV7-7 and J is TRBJ2-5; TRBD2 matches at 8 bases. The CDR3 has 12 residues. Germline V CDR1 and CDR2: SSHAT, FNYEAQ (reference sequence). The CDR3, as DNA: TGTGCTAGCAGCGCGGGGGGTGAGACCCAGTACTTC. As protein: CASSAGGETQYF.

This chain joins TRBV5-1 and TRBJ1-1; 8 positions agree with TRBD1. V was clipped by 7 bases and J by 6 bases; unmatched bases: 2. Germline loops: CDR1 SGHRS, CDR2 YFSETQ. This CDR3 comprises 11 residues. Here the CDR3 reads CASWGQAEAFF. The CDR3 nucleotides are TGCGCCAGCTGGGGACAGGCTGAAGCTTTCTTT.

The J gene is TRBJ1-5, the V gene TRBV5-1, with TRBD1 as a possible D gene (5 bases). This CDR3 is built from 15 residues. Between the trimmed V and J ends, which lost 0 bases and 6 bases, there was a span of 13 bases. CDR1 is SGHRS and CDR2 is YFSETQ in the germline V gene. The CDR3 DNA is TGCGCCAGCAGCTTGGACGGGGGTATTGGTCAGCCCCAGCATTTT. Amino acid sequence: CASSLDGGIGQPQHF.

The chain employs TRBV7-6 and TRBJ1-1; the D is unclear. Germline CDR1 SGHVS, CDR2 FNYEAQ. Deletions cut 5 bases from V and 0 bases from J, with 7 bases between. This CDR3 is built from 13 residues. The DNA of the CDR3 is TGTGCCAGCAGCCAGCTAATGAACACTGAAGCTTTCTTT. Translated, it gives CASSQLMNTEAFF.

The genes are TRBV5-1 and TRBJ2-1; 9 bases match TRBD1. CDR1 and CDR2 (germline): SGHRS, YFSETQ. The CDR3 has 15 residues. The V and J ends lost 2 bases and 5 bases, in that order; junction bases with no gene match: 5. The CDR3 DNA reads TGCGCCAGCAGCTTACCTGGGACAGGGCACAATGAGCAGTTCTTC. Protein: CASSLPGTGHNEQFF. The full variable domain, in which reference TRBV5-1 and TRBJ2-1 provide the parts outside the CDR3, is KAGVTQTPRYLIKTRGQQVTLSCSPISGHRSVSWYQQTPGQGLQFLFEYFSETQRNKGNFPGRFSGRQFSNSRSEMNVSTLELGDSALYLCASSLPGTGHNEQFFGPGTRLTVL.

The V call is TRBV6-5, the J call TRBJ1-2; the D gene is possibly TRBD1 (6 bases). Germline assignment: CDR1 MNHEY and CDR2 SVGAGI. V shed 6 bases and J shed 0 bases, with 14 bases lying between them. CDR3 size: 15 residues. The CDR3 bases are TGTGCCAGCAGGCCCGACAGGCTGACTAACTATGGCTACACCTTC. Its translation: CASRPDRLTNYGYTF.

The chain recombines TRBV5-4 with TRBJ2-2, with 8 positions matching TRBD2. The CDR3 contains 15 residues. Germline values: CDR1 SGHNT, CDR2 YYREEE (reference sequence). Unmatched junction bases numbered 5, after V lost 2 bases and J lost 5 bases. This CDR3 reads CASSLESGSTGELFF. As DNA, the CDR3 is TGTGCCAGCAGCTTAGAAAGCGGGAGTACCGGGGAGCTGTTTTTT.

The V and J genes are TRBV19 and TRBJ1-6; D is unresolved. CDR1 and CDR2 from the germline V gene are LNHDA and SQIVND (reference sequence). The V end lost 4 bases, the J end lost 3 bases, and 13 bases lay between the germline ends. This CDR3 spans 16 amino acids. This chain's CDR3 is CASSNYKAGYNSPLHF. CDR3 coding DNA: TGTGCCAGTAGTAATTACAAGGCAGGCTATAATTCACCCCTCCACTTT.

The chain is built from TRBV5-1 and TRBJ2-7; no clear D. Deletions cut 0 bases from V and 4 bases from J, with 14 bases between. Germline V gives CDR1 SGHRS, CDR2 YFSETQ. This CDR3 is built from 15 residues. CDR3 coding DNA: TGCGCCAGCAGCTTGGGTCATACGGCCCCATACGAGCAGTACTTC. This codes for CASSLGHTAPYEQYF.